Each of the 17 T cell receptor beta chains below was sequenced from the same sample in a study of blood T cell repertoires in COVID-19. Profiled with immunoSEQ multiplex PCR; TCRdb holds only in-frame clones, not every one. This table has approximately 490,000 clones, about nine tenths appearing once. Material: PBMCs or T cells enriched from blood (not recorded which). Receptors were obtained from a woman between 18 and 29 years old who had recovered from COVID-19.

J is TRBJ1-1 and V is TRBV5-1; 9 bases agree with TRBD1. Germline loops: CDR1 SGHRS, CDR2 YFSETQ. J was trimmed by 7 bases and V by 4 bases; bases with no gene match: 5. The CDR3 spans 13 residues. The CDR3, as DNA: TGCGCCAGCAGCCCTGGACAGGGGATTGAAGCTTTCTTT. It specifies CASSPGQGIEAFF.

The rearrangement uses TRBV6-2 or TRBV6-3 and TRBJ1-5; tentative D call: TRBD1 (6 bases). Germline V gene lookup returns CDR1 MNHEY and CDR2 SVGEGT. The CDR3 covers 14 residues. V gave up 4 bases and J gave up 2 bases, with 9 bases separating them. The chain's CDR3 is CASSFYRGNQPQHF. In nucleotides, the CDR3 is TGTGCCAGCAGTTTCTACAGGGGCAATCAGCCCCAGCATTTT.

This chain joins TRBV7-6 and TRBJ2-5, with 10 nucleotides matching TRBD1. Per germline, CDR1 SGHVS and CDR2 FNYEAQ. After removal of 4 bases from V and 4 bases from J, the junction contained 6 bases not matched to a gene. The CDR3 has 15 amino acids. CDR3 in DNA: TGTGCCAGCAGCTCGACAGGGGGCCAATTAGAGACCCAGTACTTC. Its translation is CASSSTGGQLETQYF.

This chain links TRBV24-1 with TRBJ1-3, with D tentatively TRBD1 (6 bases). The CDR3 contains 16 residues. CDR1 KGHDR and CDR2 SFDVKD come from the germline V gene. Trimming left V 5 bases short and J 0 bases short, with 13 bases between. CDR3 residues: CATSAYDRSSGNTIYF. The CDR3 nucleotides are TGTGCCACCAGTGCTTACGACAGGAGCTCTGGAAACACCATATATTTT.

This clone has only one observation. The rearrangement links TRBV5-1 to TRBJ1-2; TRBD1 matches at 7 bases. The V segment lost 3 bases and the J segment 8 bases; nucleotides outside the gene matches: 7. The CDR3 has 13 residues. From germline, CDR1 is SGHRS and CDR2 YFSETQ. The CDR3 is CASSWQTGDGYTF. CDR3 nucleotides: TGCGCCAGCAGCTGGCAAACAGGGGACGGCTACACCTTC.

The V gene is TRBV7-6, the J gene TRBJ1-4; no clear D gene. The germline V gene has CDR1 SGHVS and CDR2 FNYEAQ. CDR3 length: 14 amino acids. V was cut by 1 base and J by 3 bases, with 6 bases left in between. CDR3 loop: CASSLGGPNEKLFF. The CDR3 DNA follows: TGTGCCAGCAGCTTAGGAGGTCCTAATGAAAAACTGTTTTTT.

The chain is built from TRBV6-5 and TRBJ2-5, with D perhaps matching TRBD1 (5 bases). Trimming pared 0 bases from V and 6 bases from J, leaving 11 bases between. The V gene's germline CDR1 is MNHEY and CDR2 SVGAGI. There are 14 residues in the CDR3. The CDR3 DNA is TGTGCCAGCAGTTACTCGGAAGGGGTGAAGACCCAGTACTTC. It translates to CASSYSEGVKTQYF.

This clone was seen once. The J gene is TRBJ2-1, the V gene TRBV5-6; TRBD2 might be the D (6 bases). Germline lookup yields CDR1 SGHDT and CDR2 YYEEEE. The CDR3 length is 17 residues. With 4 bases removed from V and 0 bases from J, the gap between germline ends came to 17 bases. This CDR3 reads CASSPLSGLSSYNEQFF. CDR3 coding DNA: TGTGCCAGCAGCCCTCTAAGCGGGTTGAGCTCCTACAATGAGCAGTTCTTC.

The chain uses TRBV29-1 and TRBJ1-4, with 7 bases lining up with TRBD1. V gave up 7 bases and J gave up 11 bases; unmatched junction bases: 13. The germline V gene encodes CDR1 SQVTM and CDR2 ANQGSEA. The CDR3 is 13 residues long. CDR3 loop: CSARQGRLEKLFF. In DNA, the CDR3 is TGCAGCGCTAGACAGGGAAGGTTAGAGAAACTGTTTTTT.

The V gene is TRBV5-5, the J gene TRBJ1-2; 7 positions match TRBD1. This CDR3 is built from 15 residues. V lost 4 bases to trimming and J lost 4 bases; unmatched junction nucleotides: 10. The V gene's germline CDR1 is SGHKS and CDR2 YYEKEE (reference sequence). For the CDR3, the DNA is TGTGCCAGCAGCCCCCCGTCGACAGGGATCTATGGCTACACCTTC. This translates into CASSPPSTGIYGYTF.

V is TRBV6-5 and J is TRBJ1-1; 8 bases map to TRBD1. This CDR3 has 14 residues. V shed 2 bases and J 2 bases; nucleotides not matched to a gene: 1. Germline V lookup: CDR1 MNHEY, CDR2 SVGAGI. Here the CDR3 DNA reads TGTGCCAGCAGTTACGACAGGGGAAACACTGAAGCTTTCTTT. Translating gives CASSYDRGNTEAFF.

This chain uses TRBV10-2 with TRBJ1-1, with D unresolved. Germline lookup yields CDR1 WSHSY and CDR2 SAAADI. Trimming removed 0 bases at V and 1 base at J, with 9 bases between. CDR3 length: 15 amino acids. The CDR3 loop is CASSESGEGNTEAFF. As DNA, the CDR3 is TGCGCCAGCAGTGAGTCGGGCGAGGGGAACACTGAAGCTTTCTTT.

This chain uses TRBV6-5 with TRBJ2-5, with 8 bases lining up with TRBD2. The CDR3 sequence is 13 residues long. CDR1 and CDR2 (germline): MNHEY, SVGAGI. Trimming took 11 bases from V and 5 from J; bases not matched to a gene: 10. The CDR3 sequence: CAASTSAGETQYF. The CDR3, as DNA: TGTGCCGCCTCGACTAGCGCCGGCGAGACCCAGTACTTC.

Only one count was recorded for this clone. The chain links TRBV28 to TRBJ1-5, with D tentatively TRBD1 (6 bases). CDR3 size: 16 residues. Trimming took 2 bases from V and 2 from J, leaving 13 bases between them. The germline gives CDR1 MDHEN, CDR2 SYDVKM. The CDR3 spells CASSLGRAGGNQPQHF. In nucleotides, the CDR3 is TGTGCCAGCAGTTTAGGCAGGGCAGGGGGCAATCAGCCCCAGCATTTT.

The chain employs TRBV18 and TRBJ2-1; tentative D call: TRBD2 (6 bases). The CDR3 has 15 amino acids. V gave up 3 bases and J gave up 0 bases, with 9 bases separating them. Germline lookup yields CDR1 KGHSH and CDR2 LQKENI. This CDR3 reads CASSPGLVSYNEQFF. The CDR3, as DNA: TGTGCCAGCTCACCGGGACTTGTCTCCTACAATGAGCAGTTCTTC.

This clone is a singleton in its sample. CDR3 sequence (DNA): TGTGCCAGCAGCCTACTGACAGTGGGCTCCTACGAGCAGTACTTC. The encoded protein is CASSLLTVGSYEQYF. The chain recombines TRBV11-2 with TRBJ2-7; D might be TRBD1 (5 bases). This CDR3 spans 15 amino acids. Looked up from germline, CDR1 is SGHAT and CDR2 is FQNNGV. V lost 5 bases and J lost 0, with 14 bases in between.

The chain recombines TRBV6-1 with TRBJ1-6; D perhaps matches TRBD1 (6 bases). Trimming pared 3 bases from V and 4 bases from J, leaving 16 bases between. CDR3 size: 17 residues. Per germline, CDR1 MNHNS and CDR2 SASEGT. CDR3 protein: CASSEATGTSYNSPLHF. CDR3 sequence (DNA): TGTGCCAGCAGTGAGGCGACCGGGACAAGTTATAATTCACCCCTCCACTTT.